This record looks at one T cell receptor beta chain sequence and its context. No cognate antigen has been identified for it. No per-base quality is available; no much larger clone lies one base away. Genomic DNA was isolated using the Qiagen DNeasy kit from unsorted PBMCs as well as from negatively selected CD4+ and CD8+ fractions. Using primers that anneal to V and J segments, immunoSEQ multiplex PCR amplified the TCR beta CDR3 regions. Amplification bias was minimized using a synthetic immune receptor repertoire, and residual bias was removed computationally after sequencing. In the paper's pipeline: Custom Python scripts were used to quantify repertoire diversity as the Shannon entropy index. Unsorted, CD4+ and CD8+ repertoires were analyzed separately, except in combined analyses where CD4+ and CD8+ sequences were merged in silico. Clonal expansion was defined as at least a 2-fold frequency increase after treatment relative to C1D1, with a pseudocount of 0.5 for undetected baseline clones. Clones with 0 or 1 copy at C1D1 were classified as singleton clones, and clones with 2 or more copies were classified as non-singleton clones. By matching protein sequences in sorted samples from the same patient, clones expanded in unsorted samples were annotated as CD4+, CD8+ or unknown. Wilcoxon tests on paired samples were used to test diversity changes from C1D1 to C4D1. TCRdb took over this immuneACCESS table, retaining in-frame rearrangements with V and J assigned. Such tables are incomplete; in checked studies, under half of the missing clones stem from an unresolved V gene, and the remainder is unexplained. V and J calls plus clone size are reproduced from that table; the DNA served to infer D and trimming. A total of 50,000 to 75,000 clones appear in this sample, roughly nine tenths of them only once. The ten largest clonotypes hold around 16% of the sample.

This entry is derived from a study of PD-1 blockade in classical Hodgkin lymphoma (dated by TCRdb to 2018 to 2020). About the full investigation: Nivolumab dosing was 3 mg/kg intravenously every 2 weeks, continuing until either disease progression or unacceptable toxicity. The study used TCR beta sequencing and CyTOF to define a peripheral blood immune signature of response to PD-1 blockade in classical Hodgkin lymphoma. Paper-wide results and their limitations: By C4D1, a significant rise was seen in CD4+ TCR diversity but not in CD8+ TCR diversity (p=0.0027 vs p=0.16), and the rise was most apparent among complete responders (p=0.02). Baseline TCR diversity was reported to be lower in newly diagnosed patients than in healthy donors and to be lower still in relapsed/refractory patients. Trial patients achieving complete response had baseline diversity similar to newly diagnosed patients, whereas partial responders and progressors had significantly lower diversity. The study covered only a single clinical trial cohort, and the causes of the repertoire differences, possibly disease activity or prior therapy, were still not defined. Diversity was lower in patients who began nivolumab less than 1 year after ASCT, so these patients were left out of later analyses to avoid confounding by immune reconstitution.

Relative to germline, V is missing 6 bases and J is missing 0 bases, with 4 bases of the junction outside any gene match. The CDR3, from cysteine to phenylalanine, totals 15 residues. The sequence is cut down to CDR3 DNA, 45 bases in frame from base 1. Taken from the germline V gene, the CDR1 and CDR2 loops are ENHRY and SYGVKD. The meaning of the sample's time point label: cycle 1 day 1 (C1D1), immediately before nivolumab initiation. Every trial patient had relapsed after autologous stem cell transplantation, and cohorts A, B and C differed in prior brentuximab vedotin exposure. A total of 56 patients with relapsed/refractory classical Hodgkin lymphoma made up the trial cohort, and each patient's best overall response was complete response, partial response or progressive disease. Single-agent nivolumab was administered to trial patients in the multi-cohort phase II CheckMate 205 trial. An independent review committee assessed best overall response by applying the 2007 International Working Group response criteria. Trial PBMCs were collected immediately before nivolumab initiation (C1D1) and during therapy at cycle 2 day 1 and cycle 4 day 1. Peripheral blood was collected in 8 mL Vacutainer Cell Preparation Tubes, from which PBMCs were isolated by centrifugation and then cryopreserved.

The chain employs TRBV10-3 and TRBJ1-3; a stretch of 8 junction bases matches TRBD1. The TCR originated in a human donor with classical Hodgkin lymphoma. Specimen: peripheral blood mononuclear cells (PBMCs), collected at baseline. The nucleotide sequence reads TGTGCCATCAGGGCGGGACAGGACTCTGGAAACACCATATATTTT. Its protein is CAIRAGQDSGNTIYF.